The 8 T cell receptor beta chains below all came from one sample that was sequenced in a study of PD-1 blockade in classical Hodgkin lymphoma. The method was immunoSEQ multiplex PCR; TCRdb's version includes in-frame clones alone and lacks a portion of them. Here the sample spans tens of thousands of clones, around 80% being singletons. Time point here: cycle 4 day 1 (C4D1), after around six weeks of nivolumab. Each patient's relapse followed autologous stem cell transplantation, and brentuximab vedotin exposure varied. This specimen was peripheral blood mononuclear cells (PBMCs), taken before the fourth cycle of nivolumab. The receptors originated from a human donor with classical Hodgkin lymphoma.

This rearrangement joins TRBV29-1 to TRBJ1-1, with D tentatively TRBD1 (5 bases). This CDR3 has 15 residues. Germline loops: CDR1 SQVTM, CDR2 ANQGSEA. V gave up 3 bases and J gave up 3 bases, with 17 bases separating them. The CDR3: CSVDILRGSYTEAFF. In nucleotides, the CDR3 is TGCAGCGTTGACATACTAAGGGGCTCGTACACTGAAGCTTTCTTT.

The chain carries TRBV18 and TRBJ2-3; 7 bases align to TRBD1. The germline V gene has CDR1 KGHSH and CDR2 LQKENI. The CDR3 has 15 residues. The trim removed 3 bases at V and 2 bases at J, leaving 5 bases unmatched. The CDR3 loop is CASSPTGQATDTQYF. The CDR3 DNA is TGTGCCAGCTCACCTACCGGACAGGCCACAGATACGCAGTATTTT. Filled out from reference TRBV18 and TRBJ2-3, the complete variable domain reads NAGVMQNPRHLVRRRGQEARLRCSPMKGHSHVYWYRQLPEEGLKFMVYLQKENIIDESGMPKERFSAEFPKEGPSILRIQQVVRGDSAAYFCASSPTGQATDTQYFGPGTRLTVL.

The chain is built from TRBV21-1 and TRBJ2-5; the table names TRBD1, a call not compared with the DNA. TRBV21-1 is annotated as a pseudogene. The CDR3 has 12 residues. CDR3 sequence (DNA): TGTGCCAGCAACAGGGGGCTGGAGACCCAGTACTTC. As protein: CASNRGLETQYF.

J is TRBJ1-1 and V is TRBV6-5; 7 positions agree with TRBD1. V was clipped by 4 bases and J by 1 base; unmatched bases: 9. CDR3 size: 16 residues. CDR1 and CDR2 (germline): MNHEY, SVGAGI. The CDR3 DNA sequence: TGTGCCAGCAGTTCGGACAGGCGCCCTCAGAACACTGAAGCTTTCTTT. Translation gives CASSSDRRPQNTEAFF.

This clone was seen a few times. This CDR3 is CASSLGGSTEAFF. DNA of the CDR3: TGTGCCAGCAGCTTGGGGGGGAGCACTGAAGCTTTCTTT. The V and J genes are TRBV7-6 and TRBJ1-1, with D maybe TRBD1 (5 bases). Germline V gives CDR1 SGHVS, CDR2 FNYEAQ. This CDR3 contains 13 residues. V gave up 3 bases and J gave up 4 bases, with 9 bases separating them.

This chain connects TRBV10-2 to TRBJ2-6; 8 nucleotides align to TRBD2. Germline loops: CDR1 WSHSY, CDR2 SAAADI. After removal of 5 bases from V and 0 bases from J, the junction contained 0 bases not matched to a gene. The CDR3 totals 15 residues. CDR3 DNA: TGCGCCAGCAGTCGGGGGGGCTCTGGGGCCAACGTCCTGACTTTC. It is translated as CASSRGGSGANVLTF.

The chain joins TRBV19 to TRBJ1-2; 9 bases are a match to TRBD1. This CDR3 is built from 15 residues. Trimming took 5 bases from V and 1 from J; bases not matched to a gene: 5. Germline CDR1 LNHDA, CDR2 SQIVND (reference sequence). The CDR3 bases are TGTGCCAGTAGTCCTCCGGGACAGGGTAACTATGGCTACACCTTC. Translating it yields CASSPPGQGNYGYTF. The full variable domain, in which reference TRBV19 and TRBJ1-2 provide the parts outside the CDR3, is DGGITQSPKYLFRKEGQNVTLSCEQNLNHDAMYWYRQDPGQGLRLIYYSQIVNDFQKGDIAEGYSVSREKKESFPLTVTSAQKNPTAFYLCASSPPGQGNYGYTFGSGTRLTVV.

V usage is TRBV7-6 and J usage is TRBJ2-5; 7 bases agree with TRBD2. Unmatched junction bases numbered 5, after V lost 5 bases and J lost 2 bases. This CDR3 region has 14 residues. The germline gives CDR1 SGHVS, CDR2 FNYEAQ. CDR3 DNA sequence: TGTGCCAGCAGCCTGGGGGGGACTCAAGAGACCCAGTACTTC. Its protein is CASSLGGTQETQYF.